This T cell receptor beta chain was sequenced during a study of radiation and T cells in renal cell carcinoma. Assay: immunoSEQ multiplex PCR; the TCRdb copy retains only in-frame clones and omits some. The sample lists 10,000 to 15,000 clones, about 61% seen once, with 15% to 20% in the top ten. Germline V gene lookup returns CDR1 SGDLS and CDR2 YYNGEE. This CDR3 is built from 14 residues. After removal of 0 bases from V and 7 bases from J, the junction contained 5 bases not matched to a gene. Treatment meaning: treatment-naive control, cytoreductive nephrectomy. The gene calls are TRBV9 and TRBJ1-2, with TRBD1 matching 8 bases. The sequence came from a woman older than 75 with renal cell carcinoma. This material consisted of tumor tissue, taken from a patient whose treatment was nephrectomy without radiotherapy. The DNA of the CDR3 is TGTGCCAGCAGCGTAGATGCAGGGGGCCCTGGCTACACCTTC. It yields the protein CASSVDAGGPGYTF.